This entry is about one T cell receptor beta chain. Its target is not known. A J-beta primer mix and a sample-barcoded 5' primer were used in a second PCR of roughly 6 to 11 cycles. A template-switch adaptor containing 12 random nucleotides labeled each cDNA molecule. Using its own MiXCR run on the 5' RACE reads, TCRdb lists one record per CDR3 protein. The data contain fewer than 2 million distinct CDR3 sequences, roughly two fifths of them seen just once; the ten biggest clones take up 20% to 25%. This sample stems from a study of blood T cells in healthy people across ages. Overall study findings and caveats: Among long-lived donors, naive CD4+ cells were more numerous and diversity higher than in aged donors.

With V trimmed by 0 bases and J by 3 bases, 7 bases remained unmatched. The CDR3 sequence is 16 residues long. CDR1 and CDR2 (germline): SGHRS, YFSETQ. The gene calls are TRBV5-1 and TRBJ2-3, with 7 bases matching TRBD1. Sequenced sample: blood. This clonotype was obtained from a human donor in good health. CDR3 nucleotide sequence: TGCGCCAGCAGCTTGGAGGTCTGGGACAGAACAGATACGCAGTATTTT. This encodes CASSLEVWDRTDTQYF.